These 2 T cell receptor beta chains share one sample of origin, sequenced in a study of blood T cell repertoires in COVID-19. Clones were sequenced by immunoSEQ multiplex PCR, and TCRdb holds only the in-frame ones, with some missing. The sample includes 150,000 to 200,000 clones, about 90% seen only once; the top ten take around a fifth. Material for sequencing was peripheral blood. Every receptor here comes from a man between 60 and 75 years old with active or convalescent COVID-19.

A few counts support this clone. V usage is TRBV11-1 and J usage is TRBJ2-3; tentatively, D is TRBD2 (5 bases). This CDR3 spans 12 amino acids. The ends were cut back, 4 bases at V and 8 bases at J, with 10 bases in the middle. Germline V lookup: CDR1 SGHAT, CDR2 FQDESV (reference sequence). The CDR3: CASSSVAGTQYF. The CDR3, as DNA: TGTGCCAGCAGCTCTGTTGCGGGTACGCAGTATTTT.

This clone was observed once. At one boundary the junction diverges from the germline segment, which might be a read error. The chain joins TRBV11-2 to TRBJ2-7; D is possibly TRBD1 (5 bases). CDR1 is SGHAT and CDR2 is FQNNGV in the germline V gene. The CDR3 is 12 amino acids. The CDR3 DNA follows: TGTGCCAGCAGCTCCCGTCCCCAGGGCCAGGTCTTC. It codes for CASSSRPQGQVF.